The 29 T cell receptor beta chains listed next were all sequenced from one sample in a study of vaccination and CD4 T cells after COVID-19. An Oncomine TCR Beta short-read assay was used to sequence the DNA from cultured CD4+ T cells. TCRdb analysed the PCR reads with MiXCR anew, one entry per CDR3 protein. This table holds about 23,000 distinct CDR3 sequences, about 42% found once. Treatment given: roughly 11-day PBMC culture with coronavirus spike peptide pools or control peptides (ViraFEST assay). These receptors have no identified antigens. Sequencing used CD4+ T cells from blood, cultured in vitro, obtained before SARS-CoV-2 vaccination. These receptors all stem from a human donor who received a COVID-19 vaccine.

This clonotype has a handful of counts. CDR3 nucleotides: TGTGCCAGCAGCTCGTGGGACAGGGTGGCTCTAGGCTACACCTTC. Its protein product is CASSSWDRVALGYTF. This chain links TRBV7-9 with TRBJ1-2; TRBD1 agrees at 9 bases. The germline gives CDR1 SEHNR, CDR2 FQNEAQ (reference sequence). The junction had 11 bases not matched to a gene; V was cut back by 4 bases and J by 8 bases. The length of the CDR3 is 15 residues. Drawing the rest from reference TRBV7-9 and TRBJ1-2, the complete variable domain is DTGVSQNPRHKITKRGQNVTFRCDPISEHNRLYWYRQTLGQGPEFLTYFQNEAQLEKSRLLSDRFSAERPKGSFSTLEIQRTEQGDSAMYLCASSSWDRVALGYTFGSGTRLTVV.

The J gene is TRBJ1-4, the V gene TRBV5-1, with D unresolved. Germline loops: CDR1 SGHRS, CDR2 YFSETQ. The CDR3 is made up of 14 amino acids. Trimming left V 1 base short and J 4 bases short, with 8 bases between. The CDR3, as DNA: TGCGCCAGCAGCTTGAACGGAGTTAATGAAAAACTGTTTTTT. Encoded protein: CASSLNGVNEKLFF.

Only a few counts were recorded for this clonotype. The chain links TRBV11-3 to TRBJ1-2; 7 bases map to TRBD1. CDR1 is SGHNT, CDR2 YENEEA, per germline. This CDR3 region has 15 residues. V lost 5 bases and J lost 4; bases outside the gene matches: 10. In DNA form, the CDR3 reads TGTGCCAGCAGCGCCCGTCTAGGGGGCGGCTATGGCTACACCTTC. Amino acids: CASSARLGGGYGYTF.

CDR3 bases: TGTGCCACCAGTGATTTGGTGAACCCGCAGTATTTT. Amino acids: CATSDLVNPQYF. This chain links TRBV24-1 with TRBJ2-3; D is uncertain. The CDR3 sequence is 12 residues long. Germline lookup yields CDR1 KGHDR and CDR2 SFDVKD. Trimming shortened V by 0 bases and J by 10 bases, and 7 bases separated the two germline ends.

The chain recombines TRBV6-1 with TRBJ1-1; unclear D gene. V was cut by 5 bases and J by 4 bases, with 11 bases left in between. CDR3 length: 13 amino acids. Germline loops: CDR1 MNHNS, CDR2 SASEGT. The CDR3 DNA reads TGTGCCAGCAGTCAGAACTCGGTCACTGAAGCTTTCTTT. It translates to CASSQNSVTEAFF.

The V call is TRBV12-3 or TRBV12-4, the J call TRBJ1-2; D call uncertain. V lost 11 bases and J 0 bases, leaving 10 bases between the germline ends. This CDR3 is built from 12 residues. This chain's CDR3 is CAPSPANYGYTF. CDR3 nucleotides: TGTGCCCCCTCCCCGGCTAACTATGGCTACACCTTC.

This clonotype has just one count. The chain joins TRBV6-1 to TRBJ2-3, with 8 bases matching TRBD2. The CDR3 spans 14 residues. Germline lookup yields CDR1 MNHNS and CDR2 SASEGT. V was clipped by 6 bases and J by 4 bases; unmatched bases: 6. The CDR3 protein is CASSRGGHADTQYF. In DNA form, the CDR3 reads TGTGCCAGCAGCCGGGGGGGCCATGCAGATACGCAGTATTTT.

This rearrangement joins TRBV6-1 to TRBJ2-2, with D perhaps matching TRBD1 or TRBD2 (6 bases each). CDR1 is MNHNS and CDR2 is SASEGT in the germline V gene. V gave up 2 bases and J gave up 7 bases, with 17 bases separating them. This CDR3 spans 16 amino acids. CDR3: CASSERGQGRHGELFF. The CDR3 nucleotides are TGTGCCAGCAGTGAACGGGGGCAGGGGAGACACGGGGAGCTGTTTTTT.

V and J are TRBV10-2 and TRBJ1-5; D ambiguous. This CDR3 comprises 17 residues. V shed 1 base and J shed 0 bases, with 13 bases lying between them. CDR1 and CDR2 (germline): WSHSY, SAAADI. CDR3 loop: CASSEYSLDYSNQPQHF. CDR3 coding DNA: TGCGCCAGCAGTGAGTACTCATTAGATTATAGCAATCAGCCCCAGCATTTT.

The V gene is TRBV7-6, the J gene TRBJ2-1, with 8 nucleotides matching TRBD2. The CDR3 is 17 residues long. Germline V lookup: CDR1 SGHVS, CDR2 FNYEAQ. J was trimmed by 3 bases and V by 1 base; bases with no gene match: 8. The CDR3 sequence is CASSLVVGGGLYNEQFF. DNA for the CDR3: TGTGCCAGCAGCTTAGTAGTCGGGGGGGGCCTCTACAATGAGCAGTTCTTC.

This clonotype was counted a few times. The genes are TRBV6-1 and TRBJ1-1, with D possibly matching TRBD1 (5 bases). Germline values: CDR1 MNHNS, CDR2 SASEGT. This CDR3 is 15 amino acids long. The germline V and J ends were trimmed by 5 bases and 7 bases, with 20 bases remaining between them. The CDR3 bases are TGTGCCAGCAGTACTACCGGGACCTGGAGGGTTGAAGCTTTCTTT. Its protein is CASSTTGTWRVEAFF.

The chain links TRBV12-3 or TRBV12-4 to TRBJ2-1, with D tentatively TRBD2 (5 bases). Trimming shortened V by 6 bases and J by 4 bases, and 16 bases separated the two germline ends. The CDR3 consists of 15 residues. The CDR3 DNA sequence: TGTGCCAGCAGACCCTCCGGGGTGTTGTACAATGAGCAGTTCTTC. It translates to CASRPSGVLYNEQFF.

The rearrangement uses TRBV12-3 or TRBV12-4 and TRBJ1-5; D remains ambiguous. Trimming took 7 bases from V and 4 from J, leaving 20 bases between them. The length of the CDR3 is 16 residues. This CDR3 is CASTTTGPFLNQPQHF. As DNA, the CDR3 is TGTGCCAGCACCACCACCGGGCCTTTCCTTAATCAGCCCCAGCATTTT.

This clonotype rates as large (0.1 to 1%). The chain recombines TRBV6-4 with TRBJ1-1; weak D call: TRBD1 (5 bases). The CDR3 spans 14 residues. Germline-derived CDR1 and CDR2 are MRHNA and SNTAGT. Trimming left V 2 bases short and J 12 bases short, with 19 bases between. The CDR3 sequence: CASSDVFGDPKTFF. The CDR3 DNA sequence: TGTGCCAGCAGTGACGTTTTCGGGGACCCAAAAACTTTCTTT.

This clonotype has just a few counts. The chain joins TRBV20-1 to TRBJ1-1; unclear D gene. V lost 0 bases, J lost 0 bases, and 8 bases lay in between. The CDR3 has 14 residues. Germline V gene sequence: CDR1 DFQATT, CDR2 SNEGSKA (reference sequence). CDR3 loop: CSAREPAVNTEAFF. CDR3 nucleotides: TGCAGTGCTAGAGAGCCCGCAGTGAACACTGAAGCTTTCTTT.

This clonotype was detected a few times. V and J are TRBV7-8 and TRBJ1-4; TRBD1 aligns across 10 bases. The CDR3 is 15 residues long. CDR1 is SGHVS, CDR2 FQNEAQ, per germline. V gave up 5 bases and J gave up 6 bases; unmatched junction bases: 6. The CDR3 loop reads CASSRTGTGDEKLFF. DNA of the CDR3: TGTGCCAGCAGCCGAACCGGGACAGGGGATGAAAAACTGTTTTTT. Full variable domain (outside the CDR3, taken from reference TRBV7-8 and TRBJ1-4): GAGVSQSPRYKVAKRGQDVALRCDPISGHVSLFWYQQALGQGPEFLTYFQNEAQLDKSGLPSDRFFAERPEGSVSTLKIQRTQQEDSAVYLCASSRTGTGDEKLFFGSGTQLSVL.

Judged by abundance, this clonotype is medium-sized (0.01 to 0.1%). CDR3 protein: CASRGANYGYTF. The CDR3 DNA reads as TGTGCCAGTCGGGGTGCTAACTATGGCTACACCTTC. The chain is built from TRBV6-1 and TRBJ1-2; no clear D gene. This CDR3 is built from 12 residues. Trimming pared 9 bases from V and 0 bases from J, leaving 8 bases between. Germline CDR1 reads MNHNS; CDR2 reads SASEGT.

This chain's CDR3 is CASSLQRGGGRETQYF. In DNA form, the CDR3 reads TGTGCCAGCAGTCTTCAGCGGGGGGGCGGTCGGGAGACCCAGTACTTC. The chain combines TRBV6-1 with TRBJ2-5; 10 bases agree with TRBD2. Germline V gene sequence: CDR1 MNHNS, CDR2 SASEGT. J lost 5 bases, V lost 5 bases, and 11 bases had no gene match. The CDR3 extends over 16 amino acids.

V usage is TRBV28 and J usage is TRBJ2-7, with TRBD2 matching 15 bases. This CDR3 has 16 amino acids. Unmatched junction bases numbered 5, after V lost 6 bases and J lost 2 bases. Germline V lookup: CDR1 MDHEN, CDR2 SYDVKM. In nucleotides, the CDR3 is TGTGCCAGCAGAGGGGGACTAGCGGGGGGCGCCTACGAGCAGTACTTC. Translation: CASRGGLAGGAYEQYF.

This sequence joins TRBV19 and TRBJ1-2; D remains unclear. V was clipped by 3 bases and J by 8 bases, with 22 bases between them. The CDR3 runs to 16 residues. In germline, CDR1 is LNHDA, CDR2 SQIVND (reference sequence). CDR3 sequence reads: CASSIPLPRAIGGYTF. For the CDR3, the DNA is TGTGCCAGTAGTATCCCGTTACCCCGGGCCATTGGGGGCTACACCTTC.

To note about this clonotype: A much larger clone lies a single base off, so this may be a read error. This CDR3 fails to terminate in the conserved phenylalanine or tryptophan, so it likely reflects a read error. This chain uses TRBV20-1 with TRBJ1-1; 7 bases match TRBD1. V was pared by 5 bases and J by 9 bases, with 9 bases of the junction left unmatched. The CDR3 has 12 residues. CDR1 DFQATT and CDR2 SNEGSKA come from the germline V gene (reference sequence). CDR3 nucleotides: TGCAGTGCTTTAAAGGGGGACAGCCAAGCTTTCTCT. Translated, it gives CSALKGDSQAFS.

This chain links TRBV7-9 with TRBJ1-6, with D unresolved. From germline, CDR1 is SEHNR and CDR2 FQNEAQ (reference sequence). This CDR3 contains 16 residues. V dropped 2 bases and J dropped 6 bases, with 14 bases sitting between them. The CDR3 is CASSLRLRRRNSPLHF. DNA for the CDR3: TGTGCCAGCAGCTTACGACTGAGGAGGCGTAATTCACCCCTCCACTTT.

CDR3 amino acids: CASSFGAGRTGELFF. The CDR3 coding sequence is TGTGCCAGCAGTTTTGGGGCAGGGCGAACCGGGGAGCTGTTTTTT. The chain employs TRBV12-3 or TRBV12-4 and TRBJ2-2; the D gene is possibly TRBD1 (5 bases). This CDR3 contains 15 residues. V lost 3 bases and J lost 5, with 13 bases in between.

V and J are TRBV18 and TRBJ1-1; possible D gene TRBD1, 5 bases. Germline loops: CDR1 KGHSH, CDR2 LQKENI. The CDR3 runs to 15 residues. Trimming removed 6 bases from V and 1 base from J, with 15 bases in between. The CDR3 sequence is CASSHRGGTNTEAFF. In DNA, the CDR3 is TGTGCCAGCTCCCATAGGGGCGGCACGAACACTGAAGCTTTCTTT.

V usage is TRBV7-6 and J usage is TRBJ1-5; D is uncertain. V was cut by 6 bases and J by 0 bases, with 6 bases left in between. The CDR3 has 13 amino acids. Germline CDR1 and CDR2: SGHVS and FNYEAQ. The CDR3 sequence: CASSTYSNQPQHF. CDR3 coding DNA: TGTGCCAGCAGTACTTATAGCAATCAGCCCCAGCATTTT. Combining the CDR3 with reference TRBV7-6 and TRBJ1-5 gives the whole variable domain GAGVSQSPRYKVTKRGQDVALRCDPISGHVSLYWYRQALGQGPEFLTYFNYEAQQDKSGLPNDRFSAERPEGSISTLTIQRTEQRDSAMYRCASSTYSNQPQHFGDGTRLSIL.

The sample holds a few counts of this clonotype. The rearrangement uses TRBV24-1 and TRBJ1-2; D may be TRBD1 (5 bases). This CDR3 comprises 11 residues. Trimming left V 5 bases short and J 8 bases short, with 8 bases between. The germline V gene encodes CDR1 KGHDR and CDR2 SFDVKD. The CDR3 region has the DNA TGTGCCACCAGTGCGGGGGGAGGCTACACCTTC. It specifies CATSAGGGYTF.

This clonotype was seen a single time. The CDR3 here is CASRPENIQYF. In DNA, the CDR3 is TGTGCCAGCAGACCGGAAAACATTCAGTACTTC. V gene TRBV2 combines with J gene TRBJ2-4, with D unresolved. The CDR3 extends over 11 amino acids. The germline V gene encodes CDR1 SNHLY and CDR2 FYNNEI. Trimming took 6 bases from V and 5 from J, leaving 5 bases between them.

In nucleotides, the CDR3 is TGCGCCAGTGAGAGGACTAGCGGACAAGAGACCCAGTACTTC. The encoded protein is CASERTSGQETQYF. The chain uses TRBV5-1 and TRBJ2-5; TRBD2 aligns across 10 bases. CDR1 and CDR2 from the germline V gene are SGHRS and YFSETQ. Germline trimming cut 8 bases from V and 2 bases from J; bases unmatched to any gene: 6. The CDR3 extends over 14 amino acids.

The sample holds a few counts of this clonotype. V is TRBV7-6 and J is TRBJ1-6, with a possible D match to TRBD1 (5 bases). CDR1 and CDR2 from the germline V gene are SGHVS and FNYEAQ. This CDR3 has 15 residues. Between the trimmed V and J ends, which lost 1 base and 9 bases, there was a span of 13 bases. This CDR3 is CASSLGGAGGSPLHF. The CDR3 region has the DNA TGTGCCAGCAGCTTAGGTGGGGCAGGAGGTTCACCCCTCCACTTT.